The clone carrying this T cell receptor (beta chain) has ten or more counts. Its antigen is not identified. This entry is derived from a study of T cells in Graves' hyperthyroidism and ophthalmopathy. Study-wide findings and caveats: Stable hyperthyroidism was told apart from ophthalmopathy by a model built on 13 V-J features.

The CDR3 runs to 13 residues. CDR1 SGHKS and CDR2 YYEKEE come from the germline V gene (reference sequence). Germline trimming cut 4 bases from V and 8 bases from J; bases unmatched to any gene: 8. Amplified TCR beta CDR3 regions came from RNA transcripts. The TCR CDR3 first-round RT-PCR relied on the HTBI primer set. TCRdb redid the calling of the multiplex PCR reads with MiXCR, one entry per CDR3 protein. The table has around 300,000 distinct CDR3 sequences, roughly 13% seen once; the top ten hold almost 8%. The sequence was collected from a woman in her twenties or thirties with Graves' hyperthyroidism that later progressed to Graves' ophthalmopathy. V and J are TRBV5-5 and TRBJ1-2; 7 nucleotides align to TRBD1. The sequenced material came from blood. The CDR3 loop is CASSRTTGLGYTF. The CDR3 coding sequence is TGTGCCAGCAGCCGTACGACAGGGTTGGGCTACACCTTC.